The following is a T cell receptor beta chain sequence with its context. This record comes from a study of cytomegalovirus exposure and HLA in healthy donors. V gave up 4 bases and J gave up 6 bases, with 16 bases separating them. Germline CDR1 LNHDA, CDR2 SQIVND (reference sequence). This CDR3 has 15 amino acids. Both 60 Vbeta primers and 13 Jbeta primers went into the PCR. Sequenced by immunoSEQ multiplex PCR; TCRdb stores in-frame clones only, minus some. This sample has about 60,000 clones, with around 73% found just once. This chain joins TRBV19 and TRBJ1-5, with D maybe TRBD1 (6 bases). The sequenced sample consisted of PBMCs. The source is a man in his forties or fifties in good health and CMV-seronegative. CDR3 sequence reads: CASSSDRSAGQPQHF. CDR3 DNA sequence: TGTGCCAGTAGTAGCGACAGGTCGGCGGGTCAGCCCCAGCATTTT.